This TCR beta chain derives from a study of cytomegalovirus exposure and HLA in healthy donors. Though nominally healthy at sampling, donors likely had unrecorded immune exposures. 60 Vbeta and 13 Jbeta primers were used in PCR. Sequencing used immunoSEQ multiplex PCR; TCRdb keeps in-frame clones, though not all of them. The sample consists of around 150,000 clones, roughly 71% of them appearing once. V shed 4 bases, J shed 10 bases, and the junction held 22 bases outside the gene matches. The germline V gene encodes CDR1 SEHNR and CDR2 FQNEAQ (reference sequence). The CDR3 spans 19 residues. The V and J genes are TRBV7-9 and TRBJ2-3, with 11 bases lining up with TRBD1. This clonotype was sampled from a woman aged 45-59 years in good health and CMV-seropositive. The sequencing input was PBMCs. The chain's CDR3 is CASSSTADRGRRAHGAQYF. The CDR3 region has the DNA TGTGCCAGCAGCTCGACGGCGGACAGGGGGCGCCGAGCCCACGGGGCGCAGTATTTT.